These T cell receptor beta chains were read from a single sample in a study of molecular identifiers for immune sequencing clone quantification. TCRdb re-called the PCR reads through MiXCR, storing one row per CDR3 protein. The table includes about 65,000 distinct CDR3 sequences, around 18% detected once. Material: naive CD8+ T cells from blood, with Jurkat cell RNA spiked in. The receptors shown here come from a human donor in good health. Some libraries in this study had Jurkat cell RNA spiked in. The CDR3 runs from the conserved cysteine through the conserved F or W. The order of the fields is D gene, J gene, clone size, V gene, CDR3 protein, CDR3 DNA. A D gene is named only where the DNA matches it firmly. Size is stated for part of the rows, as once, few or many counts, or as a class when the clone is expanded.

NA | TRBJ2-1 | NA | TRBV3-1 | CASSQVPQRKGYEQFF | TGTGCCAGCAGCCAAGTTCCCCAGCGAAAGGGCTATGAGCAGTTCTTC
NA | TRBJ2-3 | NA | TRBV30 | CAWRLVGAPQDTQYF | TGTGCCTGGAGGCTGGTGGGGGCACCCCAAGATACGCAGTATTTT
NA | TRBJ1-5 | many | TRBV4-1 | CASSLTPSLPNQPQHF | TGCGCCAGCAGTCTCACTCCCTCCCTTCCGAATCAGCCCCAGCATTTT
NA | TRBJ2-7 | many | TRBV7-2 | CASSGHYEQYF | TGTGCCAGCAGCGGGCACTACGAGCAGTACTTC
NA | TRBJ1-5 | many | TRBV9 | CASSGIPGSNQPQHF | TGTGCCAGCAGCGGGATCCCCGGCAGCAATCAGCCCCAGCATTTT
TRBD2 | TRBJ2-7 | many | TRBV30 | CAWISRGSYEQYF | TGTGCCTGGATATCCCGCGGGAGTTACGAGCAGTACTTC
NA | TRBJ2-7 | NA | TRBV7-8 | CASSLFPGSSYEQYF | TGTGCCAGCAGCTTATTCCCGGGATCCTCCTACGAGCAGTACTTC
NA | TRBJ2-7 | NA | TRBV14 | CASSPRGTRGVYEQYF | TGTGCCAGCAGCCCGCGAGGGACCCGTGGCGTCTACGAGCAGTACTTC
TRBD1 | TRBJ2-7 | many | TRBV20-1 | CSARSQGAPYEQYF | TGCAGTGCTAGATCACAGGGGGCGCCTTACGAGCAGTACTTC
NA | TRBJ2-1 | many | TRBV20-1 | CSARDHGGIHPNYNEQFF | TGCAGTGCTAGAGATCACGGGGGCATCCACCCCAATTACAATGAGCAGTTCTTC
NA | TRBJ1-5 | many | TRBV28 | CASSFPGNSNQPQHF | TGTGCCAGCAGTTTCCCCGGGAATAGCAATCAGCCCCAGCATTTT
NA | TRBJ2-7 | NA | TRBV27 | CASSLGVGMIHEQYF | TGTGCCAGCAGTTTAGGGGTTGGGATGATCCACGAGCAGTACTTC
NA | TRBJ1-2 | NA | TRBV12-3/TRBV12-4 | CASRTKGDGYGYTF | TGTGCCAGCAGGACAAAAGGGGACGGCTATGGCTACACCTTC
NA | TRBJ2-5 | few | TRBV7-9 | CASSSTEEETQYF | TGTGCCAGCAGCTCGACAGAAGAAGAGACCCAGTACTTC
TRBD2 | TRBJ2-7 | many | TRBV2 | CASSEATSAYYEQYF | TGTGCCAGCAGTGAAGCTACTAGCGCCTACTACGAGCAGTACTTC
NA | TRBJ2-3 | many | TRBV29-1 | CSVEERLITDTQYF | TGCAGCGTTGAGGAGAGGCTTATAACGGATACGCAGTATTTT
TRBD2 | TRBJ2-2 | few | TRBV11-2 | CASSLRTSRSGTGELFF | TGCGCCAGCAGCCTCAGGACTAGCAGGAGTGGGACCGGGGAGCTGTTTTTT
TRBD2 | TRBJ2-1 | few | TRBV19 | CASSITLAGGILNEQFF | TGTGCCAGTAGTATAACACTAGCGGGAGGGATTCTAAATGAGCAGTTCTTC
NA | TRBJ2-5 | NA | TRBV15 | CATKDWVGETQYF | TGTGCCACCAAGGACTGGGTGGGAGAGACCCAGTACTTC
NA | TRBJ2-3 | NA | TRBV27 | CASTLIGGGGDTQYF | TGTGCCAGCACCCTGATCGGGGGAGGAGGGGATACGCAGTATTTT
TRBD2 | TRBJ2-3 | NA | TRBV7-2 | CASSLESGGTTDTQYF | TGTGCCAGCAGCTTAGAGTCGGGAGGGACCACAGATACGCAGTATTTT
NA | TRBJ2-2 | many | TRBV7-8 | CASRGAAGSGELFF | TGTGCCAGCAGGGGGGCGGCAGGGTCCGGGGAGCTGTTTTTT
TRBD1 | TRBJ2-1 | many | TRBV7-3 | CASSPNILATGGLYNEQFF | TGTGCCAGCAGCCCGAACATCCTGGCGACAGGGGGACTCTACAATGAGCAGTTCTTC
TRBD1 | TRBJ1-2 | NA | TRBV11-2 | CTSSLLLTGFYGYTF | TGTACCAGCAGCTTACTTCTGACAGGGTTCTATGGCTACACCTTC
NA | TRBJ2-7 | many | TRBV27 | CASSLSTSYEQYF | TGTGCCAGCAGCCTTAGCACTAGCTACGAGCAGTACTTC
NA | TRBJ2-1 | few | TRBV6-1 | CASSYSGLNDYNEQFF | TGTGCCAGCAGTTACTCAGGACTTAATGACTACAATGAGCAGTTCTTC
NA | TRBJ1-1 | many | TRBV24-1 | CATSATEKTEAFF | TGTGCCACCAGCGCGACAGAGAAAACTGAAGCTTTCTTT
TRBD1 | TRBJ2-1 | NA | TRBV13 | CASSFGTGGEQFF | TGTGCCAGCAGTTTCGGGACAGGGGGTGAGCAGTTCTTC
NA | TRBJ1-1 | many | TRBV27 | CASSWSGGVRPEAFF | TGTGCCAGCAGTTGGTCTGGGGGGGTAAGGCCTGAAGCTTTCTTT